This T cell receptor beta chain was found in a study of response to subunit inactivated influenza vaccine. Study results and limitations: Authors suggested seasonal influenza vaccinations each recruit few new T cells.

V trimming: 3 bases; J trimming: 6 bases; junction bases outside the gene matches: 9. The CDR3 has 16 residues. The germline V gene has CDR1 SGHRS and CDR2 YFSETQ. A note on this clonotype: Its antigen is currently unknown.

TCRdb reprocessed the RT-PCR reads with MiXCR, giving one entry per CDR3 protein. The data show about 650,000 distinct CDR3 sequences, 14% seen once. This sample comprised PBMCs from blood, obtained less than 15 days before vaccination. The sequence was collected from a man aged 45-60 years who received an inactivated influenza vaccine. This chain connects TRBV5-1 to TRBJ2-2; 9 nucleotides align to TRBD1. Written as DNA, the CDR3 is TGCGCCAGCAGCTCCGGACAGGGGCGATCCGCCGGGGAGCTGTTTTTT. It translates to CASSSGQGRSAGELFF. Full variable domain (outside the CDR3, taken from reference TRBV5-1 and TRBJ2-2): KAGVTQTPRYLIKTRGQQVTLSCSPISGHRSVSWYQQTPGQGLQFLFEYFSETQRNKGNFPGRFSGRQFSNSRSEMNVSTLELGDSALYLCASSSGQGRSAGELFFGEGSRLTVL.